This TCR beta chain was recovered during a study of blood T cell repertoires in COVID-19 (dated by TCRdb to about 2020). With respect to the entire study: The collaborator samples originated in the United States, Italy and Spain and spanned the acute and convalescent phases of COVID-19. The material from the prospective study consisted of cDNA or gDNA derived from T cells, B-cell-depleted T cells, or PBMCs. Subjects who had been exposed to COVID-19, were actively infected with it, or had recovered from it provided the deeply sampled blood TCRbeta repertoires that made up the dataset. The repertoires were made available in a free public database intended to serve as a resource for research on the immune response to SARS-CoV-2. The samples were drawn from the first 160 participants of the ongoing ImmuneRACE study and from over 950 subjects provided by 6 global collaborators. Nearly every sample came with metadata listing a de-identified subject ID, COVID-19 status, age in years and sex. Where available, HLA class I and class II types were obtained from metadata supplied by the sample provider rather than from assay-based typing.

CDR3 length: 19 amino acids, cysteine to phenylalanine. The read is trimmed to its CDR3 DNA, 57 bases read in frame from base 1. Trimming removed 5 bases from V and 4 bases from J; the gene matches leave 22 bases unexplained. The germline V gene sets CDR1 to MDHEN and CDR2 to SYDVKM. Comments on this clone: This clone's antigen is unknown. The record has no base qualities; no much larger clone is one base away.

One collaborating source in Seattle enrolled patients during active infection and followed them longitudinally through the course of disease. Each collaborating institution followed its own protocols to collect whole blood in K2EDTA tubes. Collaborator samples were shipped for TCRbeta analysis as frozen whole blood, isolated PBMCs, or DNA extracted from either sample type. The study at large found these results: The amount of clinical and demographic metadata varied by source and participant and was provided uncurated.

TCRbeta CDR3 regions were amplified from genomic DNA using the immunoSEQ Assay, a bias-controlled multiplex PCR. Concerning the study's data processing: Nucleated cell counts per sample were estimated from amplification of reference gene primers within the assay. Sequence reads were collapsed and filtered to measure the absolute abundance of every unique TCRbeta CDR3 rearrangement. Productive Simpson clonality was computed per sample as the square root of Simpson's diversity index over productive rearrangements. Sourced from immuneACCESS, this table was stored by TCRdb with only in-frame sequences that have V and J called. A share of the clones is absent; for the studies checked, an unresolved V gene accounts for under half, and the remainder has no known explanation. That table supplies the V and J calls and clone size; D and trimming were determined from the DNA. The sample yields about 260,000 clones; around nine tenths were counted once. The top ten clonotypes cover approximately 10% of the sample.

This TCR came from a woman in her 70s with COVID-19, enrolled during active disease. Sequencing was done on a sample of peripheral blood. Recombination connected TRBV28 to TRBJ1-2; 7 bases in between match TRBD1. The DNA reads TGTGCCAGCAGTCTTGATACCATCGACAGGGACCCACTTTTCTATGGCTACACCTTC. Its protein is CASSLDTIDRDPLFYGYTF.